This TCR beta chain stems from a study of T cells in Graves' hyperthyroidism and ophthalmopathy. Study in general: Peripheral blood collection took place at initial diagnosis, before any treatment.

It was RNA transcripts that yielded the amplified TCR beta CDR3 regions. Initially, a first-round RT-PCR of the TCR CDR3 employed the HTBI primer set. One entry per CDR3 protein, called by TCRdb with MiXCR from the multiplex PCR reads. The top ten hold less than 6.5% of the sample, which has under 550,000 distinct CDR3 sequences, about 13% seen once. This CDR3 contains 15 residues. The V and J ends lost 3 bases and 5 bases, in that order; junction bases with no gene match: 8. Germline CDR1 is SGHRS and CDR2 is YFSETQ. The sequenced sample consisted of blood. The TCR sequence derives from a woman between 18 and 29 years old with Graves' hyperthyroidism. The genes are TRBV5-1 and TRBJ2-5; 9 bases match TRBD2. DNA of the CDR3: TGCGCCAGCAGCTCGGAGGGTAGCGGGAGCGAGACCCAGTACTTC. Translating gives CASSSEGSGSETQYF. Filled out from reference TRBV5-1 and TRBJ2-5, the complete variable domain reads KAGVTQTPRYLIKTRGQQVTLSCSPISGHRSVSWYQQTPGQGLQFLFEYFSETQRNKGNFPGRFSGRQFSNSRSEMNVSTLELGDSALYLCASSSEGSGSETQYFGPGTRLLVL.